A single sample is the source of the 20 T cell receptor beta chains below, sequenced in a study of blood T cell repertoires in COVID-19. The assay was immunoSEQ multiplex PCR, and TCRdb's table has in-frame clones only and misses some. The profile shows a few hundred thousand clones, about 89% of them singletons. Sequenced input: peripheral blood. Receptor source: a man aged 30-40 years with acute or convalescent COVID-19.

The gene calls are TRBV5-4 and TRBJ1-1, with 8 nucleotides matching TRBD1. V was pared by 0 bases and J by 0 bases, with 7 bases of the junction left unmatched. The CDR3 has 17 residues. CDR1 SGHNT and CDR2 YYREEE come from the germline V gene (reference sequence). The CDR3 protein is CASSLERQGRVNTEAFF. The CDR3 nucleotides are TGTGCCAGCAGCTTGGAGAGACAGGGGAGGGTGAACACTGAAGCTTTCTTT.

In DNA, the CDR3 is TGTGCCAGCTCACCACCGAGCGAATGGTTGACAGATACGCAGTATTTT. Translating gives CASSPPSEWLTDTQYF. This sequence joins TRBV18 and TRBJ2-3; D is ambiguous. V lost 0 bases to trimming and J lost 3 bases, with 13 bases between them. CDR1 and CDR2 (germline): KGHSH, LQKENI. This CDR3 spans 16 amino acids.

This rearrangement joins TRBV6-5 to TRBJ1-5; D perhaps matches TRBD1 (5 bases). Germline V CDR1 and CDR2: MNHEY, SVGAGI. The CDR3 has 16 residues. Deletions cut 4 bases from V and 7 bases from J, with 20 bases between. The CDR3 protein is CASSSQGRQGSQPQHF. The CDR3 nucleotides are TGTGCCAGCAGTTCCCAAGGTCGGCAGGGATCCCAGCCCCAGCATTTT.

The gene calls are TRBV5-1 and TRBJ1-2, with D tentatively TRBD1 (5 bases). The CDR3 has 12 amino acids. From germline, CDR1 is SGHRS and CDR2 YFSETQ. V gave up 2 bases and J gave up 7 bases, with 9 bases separating them. CDR3 in amino acids: CASSLTGRGYTF. CDR3 bases: TGCGCCAGCAGCTTAACAGGACGTGGCTACACCTTC.

The chain joins TRBV4-1 to TRBJ2-3; TRBD2 might be the D (6 bases). V lost 1 base and J lost 1, with 12 bases in between. CDR1 and CDR2 from the germline V gene are MGHRA and YSYEKL. The CDR3 sequence is 16 residues long. CDR3: CASSQVPTGGTDTQYF. CDR3 DNA: TGCGCCAGCAGCCAAGTTCCCACGGGAGGCACAGATACGCAGTATTTT.

V and J are TRBV19 and TRBJ1-5; no definite D call. Germline CDR1 is LNHDA and CDR2 is SQIVND (reference sequence). CDR3 length: 12 amino acids. The V gene lost 1 base and the J gene lost 12 bases, with 10 bases spanning the gap. The CDR3 DNA is TGTGCCAGTAGTATAGCAACTGAAGTCCAGCATTTT. As protein: CASSIATEVQHF.

The rearrangement joins TRBV6-5 to TRBJ2-4; D possibly corresponds to TRBD1 (6 bases). Trimming pared 5 bases from V and 8 bases from J, leaving 16 bases between. Looked up from germline, CDR1 is MNHEY and CDR2 is SVGAGI. The CDR3 consists of 14 residues. The CDR3 sequence is CASSPNRDTDIQYF. CDR3 DNA: TGTGCCAGCAGTCCCAACAGGGACACCGACATTCAGTACTTC.

The chain is built from TRBV12-3 or TRBV12-4 and TRBJ1-2; D uncertain. CDR3 length equals 12 residues. Trimming removed 8 bases at V and 4 bases at J, with 11 bases between. CDR3: CASVSDFYGYTF. DNA for the CDR3: TGTGCCAGCGTATCAGATTTCTATGGCTACACCTTC.

The chain joins TRBV18 to TRBJ2-7, with D tentatively TRBD1 (5 bases). CDR3 size: 15 residues. Trimming stripped 2 bases from V and 0 bases from J, with 11 bases between. Germline V gene sequence: CDR1 KGHSH, CDR2 LQKENI. The CDR3 is CASSPVGGASYEQYF. The DNA for the CDR3 is TGTGCCAGCTCACCAGTTGGTGGGGCCTCCTACGAGCAGTACTTC.

The gene calls are TRBV6-5 and TRBJ1-3, with TRBD1 as a possible D gene (5 bases). Trimming removed 0 bases at V and 1 base at J, with 10 bases between. The CDR3 runs to 16 residues. Germline CDR1 and CDR2: MNHEY and SVGAGI. The CDR3 region is CASSYSGLRSGNTIYF. CDR3 nucleotide sequence: TGTGCCAGCAGTTACTCGGGGCTTAGGTCTGGAAACACCATATATTTT.

This chain uses TRBV6-5 with TRBJ2-5, with TRBD1 identical over 10 bases. The junction had 8 bases not matched to a gene; V was cut back by 7 bases and J by 9 bases. The CDR3 covers 13 residues. Germline values: CDR1 MNHEY, CDR2 SVGAGI. CDR3 coding DNA: TGTGCCAGCAAATGGGACAGGGGAGCGGCCCAGTACTTC. Amino acids: CASKWDRGAAQYF.

The genes are TRBV5-1 and TRBJ2-3; TRBD2 agrees at 13 bases. CDR1 is SGHRS and CDR2 is YFSETQ in the germline V gene. The V gene end was trimmed by 2 bases and the J gene end by 3 bases; junction bases not matched to a gene: 9. CDR3 size: 18 residues. The CDR3 region is CASSLRGLAGPGTDTQYF. CDR3 bases: TGCGCCAGCAGCTTACGGGGACTAGCGGGACCAGGGACAGATACGCAGTATTTT.

A single count supports this clone. This chain links TRBV2 with TRBJ2-7; 9 bases fit TRBD2. CDR3 size: 13 residues. With 6 bases clipped from V and 2 bases from J, the junction kept 2 bases outside the gene matches. Germline CDR1 SNHLY, CDR2 FYNNEI. The CDR3 reads CASRTSGTYEQYF. CDR3 DNA: TGTGCCAGCAGGACTAGCGGCACCTACGAGCAGTACTTC.

The chain employs TRBV9 and TRBJ1-3; D gene ambiguous. Between the trimmed V and J ends, which lost 0 bases and 0 bases, there was a span of 10 bases. CDR1 SGDLS and CDR2 YYNGEE come from the germline V gene. There are 16 residues in the CDR3. The CDR3 nucleotides read TGTGCCAGCAGCGTAGATCAGAACCCCTCTGGAAACACCATATATTTT. Protein sequence: CASSVDQNPSGNTIYF.

The genes are TRBV30 and TRBJ2-1; 11 bases are shared with TRBD2. The germline CDR1 and CDR2 sequences are GTSNPN and SVGIG (reference sequence). The CDR3 has 17 residues. V lost 1 base and J lost 7; bases outside the gene matches: 12. CDR3 in amino acids: CAWSAGSGRASGNEQFF. CDR3 in DNA: TGTGCCTGGAGTGCGGGTAGCGGGAGGGCCTCAGGTAATGAGCAGTTCTTC.

V is TRBV30 and J is TRBJ2-7; 9 bases line up with TRBD1. Germline CDR1 and CDR2: GTSNPN and SVGIG (reference sequence). The CDR3 sequence is 14 residues long. J was trimmed by 6 bases and V by 3 bases; bases with no gene match: 9. CDR3 region: CAWRAGTGNGEQYF. CDR3 nucleotide sequence: TGTGCCTGGAGAGCCGGGACAGGGAATGGCGAGCAGTACTTC.

The chain joins TRBV3-1 (or the pseudogene TRBV3-2) to TRBJ1-3; TRBD1 agrees at 7 bases. V shed 4 bases, J shed 0 bases, and the junction held 6 bases outside the gene matches. The V gene's germline CDR1 is LGHDT and CDR2 YNNKEL (reference sequence). The CDR3 runs 16 residues. CDR3 loop: CASSPGTANSGNTIYF. The CDR3 DNA follows: TGTGCCAGCAGCCCCGGGACAGCTAACTCTGGAAACACCATATATTTT.

The gene calls are TRBV11-3 and TRBJ2-1; the D gene is possibly TRBD2 (5 bases). The CDR3 spans 19 residues. Per the germline V gene, CDR1 is SGHNT and CDR2 is YENEEA. V was cut by 1 base and J by 0 bases, with 19 bases left in between. The CDR3 DNA sequence: TGTGCCAGCAGCTTAGGCTTTGGGTTGTCGGGGAGCTCCTACAATGAGCAGTTCTTC. Translation: CASSLGFGLSGSSYNEQFF.

The gene calls are TRBV5-1 and TRBJ2-3; D is perhaps TRBD2 (5 bases). Germline CDR1 SGHRS, CDR2 YFSETQ. Deletions cut 2 bases from V and 2 bases from J, with 15 bases between. The CDR3 runs to 16 residues. CDR3 sequence reads: CASSFDLAGSTDTQYF. The CDR3 coding sequence is TGCGCCAGCAGCTTTGACCTAGCAGGATCCACAGATACGCAGTATTTT.

This clone was seen just once. The chain recombines TRBV5-6 with TRBJ2-7; the match to TRBD1 covers 7 bases. J gave up 4 bases and V 5 bases, and 9 bases lay outside the gene matches. The CDR3 sequence is 14 residues long. CDR1 and CDR2 (germline): SGHDT, YYEEEE. The CDR3 reads CASSLLDRWYEQYF. The CDR3 DNA is TGTGCCAGCAGTTTGTTGGACAGGTGGTACGAGCAGTACTTC. The full variable domain, in which reference TRBV5-6 and TRBJ2-7 provide the parts outside the CDR3, is DAGVTQSPTHLIKTRGQQVTLRCSPKSGHDTVSWYQQALGQGPQFIFQYYEEEERQRGNFPDRFSGHQFPNYSSELNVNALLLGDSALYLCASSLLDRWYEQYFGPGTRLTVT.